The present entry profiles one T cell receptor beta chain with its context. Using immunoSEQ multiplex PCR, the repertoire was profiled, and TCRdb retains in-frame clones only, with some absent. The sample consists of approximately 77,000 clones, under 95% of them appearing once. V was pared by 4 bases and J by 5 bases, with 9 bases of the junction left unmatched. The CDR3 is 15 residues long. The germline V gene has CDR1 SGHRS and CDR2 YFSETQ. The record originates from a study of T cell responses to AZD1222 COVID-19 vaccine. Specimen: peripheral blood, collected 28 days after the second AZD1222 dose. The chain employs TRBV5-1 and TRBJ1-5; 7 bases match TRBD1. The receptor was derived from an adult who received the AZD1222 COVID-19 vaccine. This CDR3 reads CASSQGTEAHQPQHF. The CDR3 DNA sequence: TGCGCCAGCAGCCAAGGGACAGAGGCGCATCAGCCCCAGCATTTT.